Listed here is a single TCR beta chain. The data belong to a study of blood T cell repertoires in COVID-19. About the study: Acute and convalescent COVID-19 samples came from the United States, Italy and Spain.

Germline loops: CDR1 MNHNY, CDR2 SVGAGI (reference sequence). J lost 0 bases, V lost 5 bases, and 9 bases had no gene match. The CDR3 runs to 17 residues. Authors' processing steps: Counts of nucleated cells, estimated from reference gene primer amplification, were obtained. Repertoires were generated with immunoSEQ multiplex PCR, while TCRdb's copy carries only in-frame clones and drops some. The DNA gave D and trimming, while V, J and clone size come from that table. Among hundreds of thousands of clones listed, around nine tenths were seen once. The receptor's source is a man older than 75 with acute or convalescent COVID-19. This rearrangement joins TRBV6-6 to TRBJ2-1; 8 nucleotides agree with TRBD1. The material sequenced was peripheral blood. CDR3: CASSRDRQFFSYNEQFF. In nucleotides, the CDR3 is TGTGCCAGCAGTCGGGACAGGCAATTTTTCTCCTACAATGAGCAGTTCTTC.